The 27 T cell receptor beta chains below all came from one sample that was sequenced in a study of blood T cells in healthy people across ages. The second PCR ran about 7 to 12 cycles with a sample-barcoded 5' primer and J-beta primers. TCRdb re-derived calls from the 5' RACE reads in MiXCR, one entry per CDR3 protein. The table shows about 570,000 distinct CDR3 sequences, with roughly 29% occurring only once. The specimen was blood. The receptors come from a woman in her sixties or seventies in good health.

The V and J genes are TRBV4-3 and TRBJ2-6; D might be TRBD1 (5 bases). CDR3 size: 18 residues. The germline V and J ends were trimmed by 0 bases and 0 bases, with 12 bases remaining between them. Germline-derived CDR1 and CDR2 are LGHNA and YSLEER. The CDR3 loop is CASSQDLQDSSGANVLTF. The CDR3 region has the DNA TGCGCCAGCAGCCAAGATTTACAGGATAGCTCTGGGGCCAACGTCCTGACTTTC.

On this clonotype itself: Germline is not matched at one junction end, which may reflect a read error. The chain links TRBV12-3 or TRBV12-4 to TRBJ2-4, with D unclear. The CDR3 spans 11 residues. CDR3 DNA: TGTGCCAACAGTTCCCTCTACATTCAGTACTTC. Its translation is CANSSLYIQYF.

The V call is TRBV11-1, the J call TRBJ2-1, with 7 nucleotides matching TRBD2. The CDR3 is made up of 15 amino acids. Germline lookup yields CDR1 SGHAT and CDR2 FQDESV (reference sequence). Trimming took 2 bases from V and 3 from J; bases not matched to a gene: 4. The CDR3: CASSLSGNHYNEQFF. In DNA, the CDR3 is TGTGCCAGCAGCTTAAGCGGGAACCACTACAATGAGCAGTTCTTC. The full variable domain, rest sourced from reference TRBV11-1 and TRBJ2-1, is EAEVAQSPRYKITEKSQAVAFWCDPISGHATLYWYRQILGQGPELLVQFQDESVVDDSQLPKDRFSAERLKGVDSTLKIQPAELGDSAMYLCASSLSGNHYNEQFFGPGTRLTVL.

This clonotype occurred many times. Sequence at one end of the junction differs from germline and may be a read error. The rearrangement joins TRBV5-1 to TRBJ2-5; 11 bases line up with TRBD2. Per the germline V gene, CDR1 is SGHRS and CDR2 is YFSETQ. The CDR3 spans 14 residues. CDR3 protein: CASSLAGGEETQYF. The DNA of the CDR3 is TGTGCCAGCAGCTTAGCGGGGGGGGAAGAGACCCAGTACTTC. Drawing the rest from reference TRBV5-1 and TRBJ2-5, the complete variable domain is KAGVTQTPRYLIKTRGQQVTLSCSPISGHRSVSWYQQTPGQGLQFLFEYFSETQRNKGNFPGRFSGRQFSNSRSEMNVSTLELGDSALYLCASSLAGGEETQYFGPGTRLLVL.

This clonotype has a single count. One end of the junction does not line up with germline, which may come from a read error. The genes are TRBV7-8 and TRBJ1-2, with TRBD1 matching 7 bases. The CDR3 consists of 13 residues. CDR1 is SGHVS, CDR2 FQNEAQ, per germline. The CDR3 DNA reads TGTGCCAGCAGCCTCGGGGACAGCTATGGCTGCACCTTC. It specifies CASSLGDSYGCTF.

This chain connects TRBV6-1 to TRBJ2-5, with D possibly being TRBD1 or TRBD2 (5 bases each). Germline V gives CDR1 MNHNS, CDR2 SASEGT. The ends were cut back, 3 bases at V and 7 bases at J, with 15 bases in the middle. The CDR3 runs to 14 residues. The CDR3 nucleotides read TGTGCCAGCAGTGAGGGACCGCATCCGGGGACCCAGTACTTC. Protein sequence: CASSEGPHPGTQYF.

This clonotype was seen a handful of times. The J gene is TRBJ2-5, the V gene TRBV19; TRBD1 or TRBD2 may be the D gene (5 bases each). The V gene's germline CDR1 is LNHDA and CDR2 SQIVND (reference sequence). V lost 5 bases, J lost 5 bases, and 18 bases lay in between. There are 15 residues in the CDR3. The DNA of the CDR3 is TGTGCCAGTAGTGGTCTGGGGACCTTAGGGGAGACCCAGTACTTC. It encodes CASSGLGTLGETQYF.

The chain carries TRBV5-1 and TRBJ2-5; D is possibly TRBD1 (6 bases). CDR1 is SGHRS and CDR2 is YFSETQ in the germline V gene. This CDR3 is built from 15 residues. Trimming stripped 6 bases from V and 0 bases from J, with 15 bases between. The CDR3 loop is CASTFKQGNQETQYF. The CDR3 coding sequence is TGCGCCAGCACCTTTAAACAGGGAAACCAAGAGACCCAGTACTTC.

The CDR3: CASSQDRDTQYF. As DNA, the CDR3 is TGTGCCAGCAGCCAAGATAGAGATACGCAGTATTTT. The chain joins TRBV3-1 to TRBJ2-3; no definite D call. Germline assignment: CDR1 LGHDT and CDR2 YNNKEL (reference sequence). V shed 0 bases and J shed 5 bases, with 3 bases lying between them. The CDR3 is 12 residues long.

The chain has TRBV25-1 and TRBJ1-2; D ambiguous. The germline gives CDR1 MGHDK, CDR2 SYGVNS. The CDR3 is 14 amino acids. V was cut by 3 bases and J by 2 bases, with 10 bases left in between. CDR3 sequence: CASSEIMGNYGYTF. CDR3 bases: TGTGCCAGCAGTGAGATCATGGGAAACTATGGCTACACCTTC.

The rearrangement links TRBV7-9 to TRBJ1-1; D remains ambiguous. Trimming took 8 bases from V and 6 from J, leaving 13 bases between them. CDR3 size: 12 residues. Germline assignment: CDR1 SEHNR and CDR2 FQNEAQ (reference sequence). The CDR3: CASSLGGPEAFF. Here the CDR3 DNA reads TGTGCCAGCTCATTGGGAGGCCCTGAAGCTTTCTTT.

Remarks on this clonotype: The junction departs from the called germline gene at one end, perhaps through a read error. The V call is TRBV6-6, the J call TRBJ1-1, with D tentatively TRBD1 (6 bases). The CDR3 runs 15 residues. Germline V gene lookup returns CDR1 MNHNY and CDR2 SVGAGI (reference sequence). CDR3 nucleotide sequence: TGTGCCAGCTCTTATAGTGCGGAAGGGGACACTGGAGCTTTCTTT. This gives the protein CASSYSAEGDTGAFF.

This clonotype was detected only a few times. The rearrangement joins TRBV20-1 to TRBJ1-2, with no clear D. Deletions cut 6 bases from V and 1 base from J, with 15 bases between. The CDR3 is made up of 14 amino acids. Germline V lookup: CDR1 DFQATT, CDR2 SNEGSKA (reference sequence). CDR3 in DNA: TGCAGTGCCATTAGTAGGGCGCATAACTATGGCTACACCTTC. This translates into CSAISRAHNYGYTF.

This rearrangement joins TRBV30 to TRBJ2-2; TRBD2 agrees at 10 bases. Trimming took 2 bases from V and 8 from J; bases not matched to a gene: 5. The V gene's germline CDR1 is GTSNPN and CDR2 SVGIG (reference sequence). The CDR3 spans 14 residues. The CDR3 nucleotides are TGTGCCTGGAGTCAGCGGGGGGGAAGAGGGGAGCTGTTTTTT. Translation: CAWSQRGGRGELFF.

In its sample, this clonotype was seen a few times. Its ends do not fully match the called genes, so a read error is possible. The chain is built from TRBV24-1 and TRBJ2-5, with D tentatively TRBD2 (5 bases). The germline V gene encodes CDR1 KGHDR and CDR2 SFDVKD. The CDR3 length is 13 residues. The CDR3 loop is CATSEGSQEAQYF. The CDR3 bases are TGTGCCACCAGTGAAGGGAGCCAAGAGGCCCAGTACTTC.

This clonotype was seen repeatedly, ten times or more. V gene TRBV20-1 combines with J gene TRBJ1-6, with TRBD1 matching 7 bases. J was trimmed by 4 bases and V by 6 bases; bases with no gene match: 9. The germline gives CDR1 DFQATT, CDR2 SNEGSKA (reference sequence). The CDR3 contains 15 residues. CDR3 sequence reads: CSARSQGQYNSPLHF. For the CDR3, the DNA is TGCAGTGCGAGAAGCCAGGGACAGTATAATTCACCCCTCCACTTT.

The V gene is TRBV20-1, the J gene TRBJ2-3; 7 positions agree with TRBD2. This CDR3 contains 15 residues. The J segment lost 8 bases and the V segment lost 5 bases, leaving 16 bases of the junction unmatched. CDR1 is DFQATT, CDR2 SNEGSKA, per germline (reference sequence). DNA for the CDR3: TGCAGTGCTGTCCAAGGGGCAACGGGGAGGGGTACGCAGTATTTT. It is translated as CSAVQGATGRGTQYF.

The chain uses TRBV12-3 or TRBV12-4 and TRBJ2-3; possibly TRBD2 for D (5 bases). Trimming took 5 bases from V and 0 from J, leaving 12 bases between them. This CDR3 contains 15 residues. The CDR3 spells CASSRLLGSTDTQYF. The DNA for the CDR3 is TGTGCCAGCAGTCGATTACTAGGAAGCACAGATACGCAGTATTTT.

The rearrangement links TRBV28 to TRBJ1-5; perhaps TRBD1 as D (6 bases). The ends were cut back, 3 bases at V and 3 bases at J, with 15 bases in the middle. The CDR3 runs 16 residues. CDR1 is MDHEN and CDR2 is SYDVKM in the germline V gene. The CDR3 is CASSFFGGRHNQPQHF. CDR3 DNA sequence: TGTGCCAGCAGTTTCTTTGGGGGGCGACACAATCAGCCCCAGCATTTT.

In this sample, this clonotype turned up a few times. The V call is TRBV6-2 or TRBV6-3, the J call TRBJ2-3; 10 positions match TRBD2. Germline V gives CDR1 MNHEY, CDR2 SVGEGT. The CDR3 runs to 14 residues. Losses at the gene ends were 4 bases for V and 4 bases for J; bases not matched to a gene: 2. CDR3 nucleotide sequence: TGTGCCAGCAGTTTACTAGCGGGGTCAGATACGCAGTATTTT. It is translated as CASSLLAGSDTQYF.

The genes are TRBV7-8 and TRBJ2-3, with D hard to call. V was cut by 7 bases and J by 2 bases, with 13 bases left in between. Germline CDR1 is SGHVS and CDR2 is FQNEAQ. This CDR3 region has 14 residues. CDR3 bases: TGTGCCAGCACCCCCCGCCCTTCCACAGATACGCAGTATTTT. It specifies CASTPRPSTDTQYF.

CDR3 sequence (DNA): TGCAGGGGACAGGGGGCATCCTACAATGAGCAGTTCTTC. Encoded protein: CRGQGASYNEQFF. The J gene is TRBJ2-1, the V gene TRBV29-1, with TRBD1 identical over 12 bases. Germline-derived CDR1 and CDR2 are SQVTM and ANQGSEA. CDR3 length equals 13 residues.

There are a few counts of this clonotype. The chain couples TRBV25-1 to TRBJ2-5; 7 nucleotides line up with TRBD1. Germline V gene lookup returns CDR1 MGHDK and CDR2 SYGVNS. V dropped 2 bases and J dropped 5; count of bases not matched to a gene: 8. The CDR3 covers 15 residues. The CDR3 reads CASSEGGTEYETQYF. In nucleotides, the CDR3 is TGTGCCAGCAGTGAAGGTGGGACAGAGTATGAGACCCAGTACTTC.

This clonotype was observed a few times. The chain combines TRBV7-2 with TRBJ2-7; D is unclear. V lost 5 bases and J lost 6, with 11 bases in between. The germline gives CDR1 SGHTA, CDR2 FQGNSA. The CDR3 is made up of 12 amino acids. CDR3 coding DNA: TGTGCCAGCAGCCTAGTTACGGGCGAGCAGTACTTC. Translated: CASSLVTGEQYF. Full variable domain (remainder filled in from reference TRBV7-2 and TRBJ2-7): GAGVSQSPSNKVTEKGKDVELRCDPISGHTALYWYRQSLGQGLEFLIYFQGNSAPDKSGLPSDRFSAERTGGSVSTLTIQRTQQEDSAVYLCASSLVTGEQYFGPGTRLTVT.

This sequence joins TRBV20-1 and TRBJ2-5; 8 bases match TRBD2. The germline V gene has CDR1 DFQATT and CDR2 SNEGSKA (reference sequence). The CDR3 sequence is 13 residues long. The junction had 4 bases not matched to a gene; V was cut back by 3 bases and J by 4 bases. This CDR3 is CSASGGAPETQYF. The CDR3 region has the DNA TGCAGTGCTAGCGGGGGGGCCCCAGAGACCCAGTACTTC.

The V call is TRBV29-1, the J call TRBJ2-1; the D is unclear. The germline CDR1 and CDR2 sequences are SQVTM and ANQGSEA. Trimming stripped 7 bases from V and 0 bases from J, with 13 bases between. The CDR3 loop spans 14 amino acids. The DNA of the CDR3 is TGCAGCGCCTCAGCTACGAGCTCCTACAATGAGCAGTTCTTC. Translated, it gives CSASATSSYNEQFF.

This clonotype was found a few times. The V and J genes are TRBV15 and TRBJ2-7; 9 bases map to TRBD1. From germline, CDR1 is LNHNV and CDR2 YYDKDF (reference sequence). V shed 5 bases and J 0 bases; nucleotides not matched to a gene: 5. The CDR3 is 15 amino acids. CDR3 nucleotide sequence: TGTGCCACCAGCCCCGGGACAGGGCTCTCCTACGAGCAGTACTTC. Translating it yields CATSPGTGLSYEQYF.